The clone carrying this TCR beta chain was observed once. CDR1 is LNHDA, CDR2 SQIVND, per germline (reference sequence). V dropped 5 bases and J dropped 8 bases, with 16 bases sitting between them. CDR3 length: 14 amino acids. The data originate from a study of technical replicates of blood from four donors. TCRdb's copy holds only in-frame clones and misses some; the assay was immunoSEQ multiplex PCR. The data show 70,000 to 85,000 clones, roughly 90% seen once. The sequencing sample was made of T cells isolated from PBMCs. J is TRBJ2-1 and V is TRBV19; a possible D gene is TRBD2 (6 bases). The TCR was taken from a human donor in good health. CDR3 nucleotide sequence: TGTGCCAGTAGTTCCGGGAGTATGGGGTATGAGCAGTTCTTC. This codes for CASSSGSMGYEQFF. The variable domain in full, with the rest retrieved from reference TRBV19 and TRBJ2-1, is DGGITQSPKYLFRKEGQNVTLSCEQNLNHDAMYWYRQDPGQGLRLIYYSQIVNDFQKGDIAEGYSVSREKKESFPLTVTSAQKNPTAFYLCASSSGSMGYEQFFGPGTRLTVL.